The rows below give T cell receptor beta chains drawn from one sample of a study of blood T cell repertoires in COVID-19. This table comes from immunoSEQ multiplex PCR, and its TCRdb copy is limited to in-frame clones, with some not included. The sample lists some 39,000 clones, approximately 86% occurring once. Specimen: peripheral blood. The receptors were gathered from a man between 40 and 49 years old with active COVID-19. The CDR3 runs from the conserved cysteine through the conserved F or W. Each record gives: V gene, J gene, clone size, D gene, CDR3 protein, CDR3 DNA. D genes are given only for firm matches. Clone size is stated in some rows and not others, as once, few, many or a class when expanded.

v_call: TRBV11-3
j_call: TRBJ2-1
clone_size: .
d_call: .
cdr3_aa: CASSLVGSLNEQFF
cdr3_nt: TGTGCCAGCAGCTTAGTTGGCTCCTTGAATGAGCAGTTCTTC

v_call: TRBV29-1
j_call: TRBJ2-2
clone_size: .
d_call: .
cdr3_aa: CSVEVFGNGAGELFF
cdr3_nt: TGCAGCGTTGAAGTATTCGGGAATGGAGCCGGGGAGCTGTTTTTT

v_call: TRBV11-3
j_call: TRBJ2-1
clone_size: once
d_call: .
cdr3_aa: CASSSTTGVLNEQFF
cdr3_nt: TGTGCCAGCAGCTCCACGACGGGAGTTCTCAATGAGCAGTTCTTC

v_call: TRBV15
j_call: TRBJ2-1
clone_size: .
d_call: TRBD2
cdr3_aa: CATSPGTSWDEQFF
cdr3_nt: TGTGCCACCAGCCCCGGGACTAGCTGGGATGAGCAGTTCTTC

v_call: TRBV6-5
j_call: TRBJ2-7
clone_size: .
d_call: TRBD2
cdr3_aa: CARPGGEKGSGPGRF
cdr3_nt: TGTGCCAGGCCCGGGGGGGAGAAGGGCTCAGGGCCTGGTCGCTTC

v_call: TRBV7-2
j_call: TRBJ2-1
clone_size: .
d_call: TRBD1
cdr3_aa: CASSLTGLNYNEQFF
cdr3_nt: TGTGCCAGCAGCTTGACAGGGCTAAACTACAATGAGCAGTTCTTC

v_call: TRBV28
j_call: TRBJ2-2
clone_size: few
d_call: .
cdr3_aa: CASSLQGNTGELFF
cdr3_nt: TGTGCCAGCAGTTTACAGGGGAACACCGGGGAGCTGTTTTTT

v_call: TRBV7-9
j_call: TRBJ1-6
clone_size: few
d_call: TRBD1
cdr3_aa: CASSLGGQISKTPLHF
cdr3_nt: TGTGCCAGCAGCTTAGGGGGACAGATTTCGAAGACACCCCTCCACTTT

v_call: TRBV7-9
j_call: TRBJ2-5
clone_size: .
d_call: .
cdr3_aa: CASSLSSRETQYF
cdr3_nt: TGTGCCAGCAGCTTGTCTAGCAGGGAGACCCAGTACTTC

v_call: TRBV4-2
j_call: TRBJ1-1
clone_size: .
d_call: .
cdr3_aa: CASSPFAGGPDGKAFF
cdr3_nt: TGTGCCAGCAGCCCGTTTGCCGGGGGTCCGGACGGGAAAGCTTTCTTT

v_call: TRBV6-5
j_call: TRBJ1-1
clone_size: .
d_call: .
cdr3_aa: CASSWTANTEAFF
cdr3_nt: TGTGCCAGCAGTTGGACAGCGAACACTGAAGCTTTCTTT

v_call: TRBV7-9
j_call: TRBJ2-2
clone_size: .
d_call: TRBD1
cdr3_aa: CASTLGQGENTGELFF
cdr3_nt: TGTGCCAGCACCCTCGGACAGGGCGAGAACACCGGGGAGCTGTTTTTT

v_call: TRBV19
j_call: TRBJ2-7
clone_size: .
d_call: TRBD2
cdr3_aa: CASSPPGLAVYF
cdr3_nt: TGTGCCAGTAGCCCTCCCGGACTAGCGGTTTACTTC

v_call: TRBV19
j_call: TRBJ2-1
clone_size: .
d_call: .
cdr3_aa: CASSVVSVTDLYNEQFF
cdr3_nt: TGTGCCAGTAGTGTCGTTAGTGTGACAGACCTTTACAATGAGCAGTTCTTC

v_call: TRBV6-5
j_call: TRBJ2-2
clone_size: .
d_call: TRBD2
cdr3_aa: CASTLSAGSTGELFF
cdr3_nt: TGTGCCAGCACCTTATCAGCGGGAAGCACCGGGGAGCTGTTTTTT

v_call: TRBV7-9
j_call: TRBJ2-7
clone_size: .
d_call: TRBD2
cdr3_aa: CASSFSGREYEQYF
cdr3_nt: TGTGCCAGCAGCTTTAGCGGGAGGGAGTACGAGCAGTACTTC

v_call: TRBV5-1
j_call: TRBJ2-7
clone_size: .
d_call: TRBD2
cdr3_aa: CASSLGLAASYEQYF
cdr3_nt: TGCGCCAGCAGCTTGGGACTAGCGGCTTCCTACGAGCAGTACTTC

v_call: TRBV4-2
j_call: TRBJ2-2
clone_size: once
d_call: TRBD1
cdr3_aa: CATNRDRRAGELFF
cdr3_nt: TGTGCCACCAACCGGGACAGGAGGGCCGGGGAGCTGTTTTTT

v_call: TRBV13
j_call: TRBJ1-3
clone_size: .
d_call: .
cdr3_aa: CASSPQGFGNTIYF
cdr3_nt: TGTGCCAGCAGCCCACAGGGCTTTGGAAACACCATATATTTT

v_call: TRBV12-5
j_call: TRBJ2-1
clone_size: once
d_call: TRBD1
cdr3_aa: CASGKWDRGNEQFF
cdr3_nt: TGTGCTAGTGGTAAGTGGGACAGGGGGAATGAGCAGTTCTTC

v_call: TRBV7-9
j_call: TRBJ2-5
clone_size: once
d_call: .
cdr3_aa: CASSFSRGRRPSETQYF
cdr3_nt: TGTGCCAGCAGCTTTTCACGGGGTCGGCGCCCAAGCGAGACCCAGTACTTC

v_call: TRBV7-9
j_call: TRBJ2-2
clone_size: .
d_call: .
cdr3_aa: CASKEVPASTGELFF
cdr3_nt: TGTGCCAGCAAGGAAGTGCCAGCGAGCACCGGGGAGCTGTTTTTT

v_call: TRBV4-2
j_call: TRBJ1-5
clone_size: .
d_call: .
cdr3_aa: CASSQDRGGGQPQHF
cdr3_nt: TGTGCCAGCAGCCAAGATAGAGGGGGAGGGCAGCCCCAGCATTTT

v_call: TRBV2
j_call: TRBJ2-7
clone_size: .
d_call: TRBD1
cdr3_aa: CATGQGDTYEQYF
cdr3_nt: TGTGCCACCGGACAGGGGGATACCTACGAGCAGTACTTC

v_call: TRBV5-1
j_call: TRBJ2-3
clone_size: .
d_call: TRBD2
cdr3_aa: CASSEGLAGGDTDTQYF
cdr3_nt: TGCGCCAGCAGCGAGGGACTAGCGGGAGGGGACACAGATACGCAGTATTTT

v_call: TRBV9
j_call: TRBJ2-3
clone_size: once
d_call: .
cdr3_aa: CASSRTGSRGDTQYF
cdr3_nt: TGTGCCAGCAGCCGAACCGGGTCCCGGGGAGATACGCAGTATTTT

v_call: TRBV5-1
j_call: TRBJ2-7
clone_size: .
d_call: .
cdr3_aa: CASRETDTYEQYF
cdr3_nt: TGCGCCAGCAGAGAGACCGACACTTACGAGCAGTACTTC

v_call: TRBV3-1/TRBV3-2
j_call: TRBJ2-1
clone_size: .
d_call: TRBD2
cdr3_aa: CASSQEETSVIGEQFF
cdr3_nt: TGTGCCAGCAGCCAAGAGGAGACTAGCGTTATAGGTGAGCAGTTCTTC

v_call: TRBV7-8
j_call: TRBJ2-6
clone_size: .
d_call: TRBD1
cdr3_aa: CASSLEDRTGPGANVLTF
cdr3_nt: TGTGCCAGCAGCTTAGAAGACAGGACAGGTCCTGGGGCCAACGTCCTGACTTTC

v_call: TRBV18
j_call: TRBJ2-7
clone_size: .
d_call: .
cdr3_aa: CASSLQARDLYEQYF
cdr3_nt: TGTGCCAGCTCGCTTCAAGCGCGGGACTTATACGAGCAGTACTTC

v_call: TRBV2
j_call: TRBJ2-7
clone_size: few
d_call: TRBD2
cdr3_aa: CASTRGTSGSLSHEQYF
cdr3_nt: TGTGCCAGCACCAGAGGGACTAGCGGGAGTCTAAGCCACGAGCAGTACTTC

v_call: TRBV5-1
j_call: TRBJ2-1
clone_size: .
d_call: .
cdr3_aa: CASSLPGSYNEQFF
cdr3_nt: TGCGCCAGCAGCTTGCCAGGCTCCTACAATGAGCAGTTCTTC

v_call: TRBV11-3
j_call: TRBJ2-5
clone_size: .
d_call: TRBD2
cdr3_aa: CASSLAYGRGETQYF
cdr3_nt: TGTGCCAGCAGCTTAGCGTACGGGAGGGGAGAGACCCAGTACTTC

v_call: TRBV7-2
j_call: TRBJ2-1
clone_size: once
d_call: .
cdr3_aa: CASSLARLLYNEQFF
cdr3_nt: TGTGCCAGCAGCTTAGCGCGACTACTCTACAATGAGCAGTTCTTC

v_call: TRBV5-1
j_call: TRBJ1-2
clone_size: .
d_call: .
cdr3_aa: CASSSAFAGLTNYGYTF
cdr3_nt: TGCGCCAGCAGCTCCGCTTTCGCGGGGTTAACAAACTATGGCTACACCTTC

v_call: TRBV9
j_call: TRBJ2-1
clone_size: .
d_call: TRBD2
cdr3_aa: CASSVSGRAYEQFF
cdr3_nt: TGTGCCAGCAGCGTCAGCGGGAGGGCCTATGAGCAGTTCTTC

v_call: TRBV9
j_call: TRBJ1-3
clone_size: .
d_call: .
cdr3_aa: CASSVGTPGNTIYF
cdr3_nt: TGTGCCAGCAGCGTAGGGACTCCTGGAAACACCATATATTTT

v_call: TRBV28
j_call: TRBJ2-7
clone_size: .
d_call: TRBD1
cdr3_aa: CASSLEAWDRDGVDEQYF
cdr3_nt: TGTGCCAGCAGTTTAGAGGCGTGGGACAGAGACGGAGTCGACGAGCAGTACTTC

v_call: TRBV7-8
j_call: TRBJ1-2
clone_size: .
d_call: TRBD1
cdr3_aa: CASSSLAAGTALYGYTF
cdr3_nt: TGTGCCAGCAGCTCATTAGCCGCCGGGACAGCCCTCTATGGCTACACCTTC

v_call: TRBV6-2/TRBV6-3
j_call: TRBJ2-1
clone_size: .
d_call: .
cdr3_aa: CASSAGGLRQFF
cdr3_nt: TGTGCCAGCAGTGCCGGGGGTCTCCGGCAGTTCTTC

v_call: TRBV15
j_call: TRBJ2-1
clone_size: .
d_call: TRBD2
cdr3_aa: CATSAGGYNEQFF
cdr3_nt: TGTGCCACCAGCGCGGGGGGTTACAATGAGCAGTTCTTC

v_call: TRBV6-5
j_call: TRBJ1-3
clone_size: .
d_call: .
cdr3_aa: CASRRGDSGNTIYF
cdr3_nt: TGTGCCAGCCGGCGGGGGGACTCTGGAAACACCATATATTTT

v_call: TRBV4-1
j_call: TRBJ2-7
clone_size: .
d_call: TRBD2
cdr3_aa: CASSQGWVAGGEWEQYF
cdr3_nt: TGCGCCAGCAGCCAGGGGTGGGTAGCGGGAGGTGAGTGGGAGCAGTACTTC

v_call: TRBV7-8
j_call: TRBJ2-7
clone_size: .
d_call: TRBD2
cdr3_aa: CASSRPERGTYEQYF
cdr3_nt: TGTGCCAGCAGCCGGCCGGAGCGGGGGACCTACGAGCAGTACTTC

v_call: TRBV5-4
j_call: TRBJ2-3
clone_size: .
d_call: .
cdr3_aa: CASSFLLGTDTQYF
cdr3_nt: TGTGCCAGCAGCTTTTTACTGGGCACAGATACGCAGTATTTT

v_call: TRBV2
j_call: TRBJ1-1
clone_size: .
d_call: .
cdr3_aa: CASSEFEPQRGAFF
cdr3_nt: TGTGCCAGCAGTGAATTTGAACCCCAACGAGGAGCTTTCTTT

v_call: TRBV6-5
j_call: TRBJ2-5
clone_size: .
d_call: TRBD2
cdr3_aa: CASGPGGDPETQYF
cdr3_nt: TGTGCCAGCGGTCCGGGAGGGGATCCTGAGACCCAGTACTTC

v_call: TRBV21-1
j_call: TRBJ2-3
clone_size: .
d_call: .
cdr3_aa: CASNPDTCCTDTQYF
cdr3_nt: TGTGCCAGCAATCCTGACACTTGCTGCACAGATACGCAGTATTTT

v_call: TRBV7-2
j_call: TRBJ2-1
clone_size: once
d_call: .
cdr3_aa: CASSLGSAGNEQFF
cdr3_nt: TGTGCCAGCAGCTTAGGGTCCGCGGGGAATGAGCAGTTCTTC

v_call: TRBV29-1
j_call: TRBJ2-7
clone_size: .
d_call: .
cdr3_aa: CSVEDDGTSYEQYF
cdr3_nt: TGCAGCGTTGAAGATGATGGCACCTCCTACGAGCAGTACTTC

v_call: TRBV6-6
j_call: TRBJ2-2
clone_size: .
d_call: .
cdr3_aa: CAITRERNTGELFF
cdr3_nt: TGTGCCATCACTCGGGAGCGAAACACCGGGGAGCTGTTTTTT

v_call: TRBV5-1
j_call: TRBJ2-5
clone_size: once
d_call: .
cdr3_aa: CASTPSSGETQYF
cdr3_nt: TGCGCCAGCACCCCCAGCAGCGGAGAGACCCAGTACTTC

v_call: TRBV3-1/TRBV3-2
j_call: TRBJ2-3
clone_size: .
d_call: TRBD1
cdr3_aa: CASSWGQVSTDTQYF
cdr3_nt: TGTGCCAGCAGCTGGGGACAGGTCAGCACAGATACGCAGTATTTT